Listed below are T cell receptor beta chains from one sample, sequenced in a study of early T cells in non-severe SARS-CoV-2 infection. From the 5' RACE reads, TCRdb called clonotypes with MiXCR, one entry per CDR3 protein. The sample contains about 55,000 distinct CDR3 sequences, 7% to 10% of which appear only once. The specimen sequenced was whole blood. All receptors derive from an adult who was a healthcare worker with PCR-confirmed SARS-CoV-2 infection or an uninfected control (not recorded which). The conserved cysteine and the conserved F or W are not part of the CDR3 here.

TRBJ2-7,TRBV2,ASSPDRGPYEQY
TRBJ1-6,TRBV9,ASSVSQLNSPLH
TRBJ2-3,TRBV28,ASSPPGTSTDTQY
TRBJ2-1,TRBV6-5,ASSYSPSGSSYNEQF
TRBJ1-2,TRBV5-1,ARNQGAGYT
TRBJ2-1,TRBV7-6,ASSIASGRYEQF
TRBJ2-7,TRBV28,ASSLGQLVHEQY
TRBJ2-3,TRBV3-1,ASSPKRTGVSPDTQY
TRBJ2-7,TRBV5-1,ASSRGLLPYEQY
TRBJ2-6,TRBV11-3,ASSLGPSSGANVLT
TRBJ2-1,TRBV28,ASTTGRGREQF
TRBJ2-7,TRBV10-2,ASRKGQDPYEQY
TRBJ2-3,TRBV11-2,ASSLGQTSRADTQY
TRBJ2-5,TRBV9,ASSVEGLQETQY
TRBJ2-3,TRBV11-2,ASSFSQADTQY
TRBJ2-1,TRBV10-1,ASSGQGHRSNEQF
TRBJ1-2,TRBV2,ASSVRLGYT
TRBJ1-1,TRBV14,ASSLYRDTEAF
TRBJ2-1,TRBV11-2,ASSLEAGGANEQF
TRBJ2-7,TRBV6-5,ASSPLDRAYEQY
TRBJ1-5,TRBV3-1,ASSRLNQPQH
TRBJ2-1,TRBV7-9,ASSASESSYNEQF
TRBJ2-2,TRBV6-5,ASRSGSTNTGELF
TRBJ2-5,TRBV28,ASSLSRAQETQY
TRBJ2-1,TRBV20-1,SAHASGAFNEQF
TRBJ2-7,TRBV28,ASSRRDRGTWASYEQY
TRBJ2-3,TRBV2,ASSDRGYTQY
TRBJ2-3,TRBV5-1,ASSTGPGGDTQY
TRBJ2-1,TRBV5-1,AGSPERDNEQF
TRBJ1-1,TRBV6-1,ASSWDTMNTEAF
TRBJ1-2,TRBV5-6,ASSLGTYGHNYGYT
TRBJ2-1,TRBV3-1,ASSHGWDRGEQF
TRBJ2-2,TRBV28,ASSLDRGSGELF
TRBJ2-6,TRBV7-9,ASSLRGSISGANVLT
TRBJ2-3,TRBV29-1,SVEASSGELSTDTQY
TRBJ1-5,TRBV6-5,ASSYSRGNQPQH
TRBJ2-7,TRBV7-9,ASTDDYEQY
TRBJ2-7,TRBV12-3/TRBV12-4,ASSFGGRTYEQY
TRBJ1-1,TRBV5-1,ASSLEGTVNTEAF
TRBJ2-7,TRBV12-3/TRBV12-4,ASSFTLYEQY
TRBJ2-1,TRBV7-7,ASSPGPSNEQF
TRBJ2-3,TRBV9,ASSVALASGAADTQY
TRBJ2-1,TRBV28,ASRRQVSYNEQF
TRBJ2-6,TRBV24-1,ATSGGQRYSGANVLT
TRBJ2-2,TRBV12-3/TRBV12-4,ASSWTGRGNTGELF
TRBJ1-2,TRBV12-3/TRBV12-4,ASSPGGNSNYGYT
TRBJ2-1,TRBV6-4,ASSDSSGSYNEQF
TRBJ2-2,TRBV12-3/TRBV12-4,ASRDSMNTGELF
TRBJ1-1,TRBV1,TSSHRGGQGTTEAF
TRBJ2-2,TRBV4-1,ASSPNPGGVTGELF
TRBJ2-1,TRBV20-1,SASKRDEQF
TRBJ2-1,TRBV11-2,ASSGGRVWRNEQF
TRBJ2-3,TRBV29-1,SLRAGVGIGTDTQY
TRBJ2-3,TRBV20-1,SVTVRGAGTDTQY
TRBJ2-5,TRBV15,ATSHSSAETQY
TRBJ1-5,TRBV12-2,ASRLPLRTLGNQPQH
TRBJ2-3,TRBV2,ATRQLSTDTQY
TRBJ1-5,TRBV12-5,ASMDGAIYSNQPQH